The rows below give T cell receptor beta chains drawn from one sample of a study of blood T cell repertoires in COVID-19. Repertoires were generated with immunoSEQ multiplex PCR, while TCRdb's copy carries only in-frame clones and drops some. Of about 100,000 clones listed, about 82% are singletons. Sequenced: peripheral blood. The receptor set was obtained from a man aged 45-65 years with active or convalescent COVID-19. Both conserved end residues are part of each CDR3. Each record gives: D gene, J gene, CDR3 length, clone size, V gene, CDR3 protein, CDR3 DNA. A D gene is named only where the DNA matches it firmly. Not every row has a clone size; where given, it reads once, few, many or a size class.

NA,TRBJ2-1,15,NA,TRBV11-2,CASSLEVEGYNEQFF,TGTGCCAGCAGCTTAGAGGTCGAGGGTTACAATGAGCAGTTCTTC
TRBD1,TRBJ2-1,16,few,TRBV4-1,CASSRATGGIYNEQFF,TGCGCCAGCAGCCGGGCCACAGGGGGCATCTACAATGAGCAGTTCTTC
TRBD2,TRBJ2-3,16,once,TRBV14,CASSQGSGRSTDTQYF,TGTGCCAGCAGCCAAGGTAGCGGGAGGAGCACAGATACGCAGTATTTT
TRBD1,TRBJ2-7,16,NA,TRBV19,CASSQAPGQGTYEQYF,TGTGCCAGTAGTCAAGCGCCGGGACAGGGGACCTACGAGCAGTACTTC
NA,TRBJ2-5,15,NA,TRBV25-1,CASSAEGQPIETQYF,TGTGCCAGCAGTGCCGAGGGACAACCGATAGAGACCCAGTACTTC
NA,TRBJ1-5,13,NA,TRBV6-5,CASRFPGDQPQHF,TGTGCCAGCAGATTTCCAGGGGATCAGCCCCAGCATTTT
NA,TRBJ2-7,17,NA,TRBV27,CASSLSGTARSWYEQYF,TGTGCCAGCAGTTTATCTGGAACGGCCAGGTCTTGGTACGAGCAGTACTTC
TRBD2,TRBJ2-1,14,NA,TRBV2,CASSEGAGVTEQFF,TGTGCCAGCAGTGAAGGAGCGGGAGTCACTGAGCAGTTCTTC
NA,TRBJ2-1,13,NA,TRBV30,CAWSSPGYNEQFF,TGTGCCTGGAGTTCTCCGGGGTACAATGAGCAGTTCTTC
TRBD1,TRBJ1-5,15,NA,TRBV6-2/TRBV6-3,CASSYAGQGNQPQHF,TGTGCCAGCAGTTACGCAGGACAGGGTAATCAGCCCCAGCATTTT
NA,TRBJ1-2,13,once,TRBV12-3/TRBV12-4,CASKEEKNYGYTF,TGTGCCAGCAAAGAGGAGAAGAACTATGGCTACACCTTC
NA,TRBJ1-4,13,NA,TRBV2,CASSLNRGEKLFF,TGTGCCAGCAGTTTAAATCGAGGTGAAAAACTGTTTTTT
NA,TRBJ1-4,18,NA,TRBV18,CASSPPTGMGSYDEKLFF,TGTGCCAGCTCACCACCGACAGGAATGGGCTCATACGATGAAAAACTGTTTTTT
TRBD1,TRBJ2-2,16,NA,TRBV9,CASSEGDRVFPGELFF,TGTGCCAGCAGCGAAGGGGACAGGGTATTTCCCGGGGAGCTGTTTTTT
TRBD1,TRBJ2-7,16,NA,TRBV19,CASSPGGTGQLYEQYF,TGTGCCAGCTCCCCGGGCGGGACAGGGCAACTATACGAGCAGTACTTC
NA,TRBJ1-2,15,once,TRBV5-1,CASSFTAGEGYGYTF,TGCGCCAGCAGCTTTACGGCAGGGGAGGGGTATGGCTACACCTTC
NA,TRBJ2-7,15,NA,TRBV18,CASSPGAGSSYEQYF,TGTGCCAGCTCACCAGGGGCCGGGAGCTCCTACGAGCAGTACTTC
TRBD2,TRBJ2-3,18,NA,TRBV2,CASSEREGVVISTDTQYF,TGTGCCAGCAGTGAACGGGAGGGGGTTGTCATAAGCACAGATACGCAGTATTTT
NA,TRBJ1-2,16,NA,TRBV9,CASSRGNFGGDYGYTF,TGTGCCAGCAGTCGGGGGAATTTTGGTGGTGACTATGGCTACACCTTC
NA,TRBJ1-1,14,NA,TRBV10-2,CASSGRGGSAEAFF,TGCGCCAGCAGTGGACGGGGGGGTTCCGCTGAAGCTTTCTTT
TRBD2,TRBJ2-7,13,NA,TRBV20-1,CSASSGRAYEQYF,TGCAGTGCTAGTAGCGGGAGGGCCTACGAGCAGTACTTC
TRBD2,TRBJ2-2,15,once,TRBV7-2,CASSFQGLAPGELFF,TGTGCCAGCAGCTTCCAGGGACTAGCTCCCGGGGAGCTGTTTTTT
NA,TRBJ2-5,16,once,TRBV7-7,CASSPLRGEGGETQYF,TGTGCTAGCAGCCCGCTACGCGGGGAAGGAGGAGAGACCCAGTACTTC
TRBD2,TRBJ2-7,15,NA,TRBV5-1,CASASEGTRSDEQYF,TGCGCCAGCGCCTCGGAAGGGACTAGAAGCGACGAGCAGTACTTC
TRBD1,TRBJ1-1,17,NA,TRBV19,CAVRDRAFGDMNTEAFF,TGTGCCGTCCGGGACAGGGCCTTTGGGGATATGAACACTGAAGCTTTCTTT
NA,TRBJ1-1,14,NA,TRBV14,CASSHPGRRTEAFF,TGTGCCAGCAGCCACCCGGGGAGACGCACTGAAGCTTTCTTT
NA,TRBJ2-1,15,NA,TRBV5-4,CASSFPGSSYNEQFF,TGTGCCAGCAGCTTCCCCGGGAGTAGTTACAATGAGCAGTTCTTC
TRBD2,TRBJ2-3,16,NA,TRBV7-2,CASSLGSGLSTDTQYF,TGTGCCAGCAGCTTAGGTAGCGGGTTAAGCACAGATACGCAGTATTTT
NA,TRBJ1-2,14,NA,TRBV29-1,CSVEEQGLFYGYTF,TGCAGCGTTGAAGAGCAGGGGCTTTTTTATGGCTACACCTTC
NA,TRBJ2-7,14,NA,TRBV30,CAWSLPGFSYEQYF,TGTGCCTGGAGTCTTCCAGGGTTTTCCTACGAGCAGTACTTC
NA,TRBJ2-5,14,once,TRBV7-9,CASSGKELVGTQYF,TGTGCCAGCAGCGGAAAGGAACTAGTTGGGACCCAGTACTTC